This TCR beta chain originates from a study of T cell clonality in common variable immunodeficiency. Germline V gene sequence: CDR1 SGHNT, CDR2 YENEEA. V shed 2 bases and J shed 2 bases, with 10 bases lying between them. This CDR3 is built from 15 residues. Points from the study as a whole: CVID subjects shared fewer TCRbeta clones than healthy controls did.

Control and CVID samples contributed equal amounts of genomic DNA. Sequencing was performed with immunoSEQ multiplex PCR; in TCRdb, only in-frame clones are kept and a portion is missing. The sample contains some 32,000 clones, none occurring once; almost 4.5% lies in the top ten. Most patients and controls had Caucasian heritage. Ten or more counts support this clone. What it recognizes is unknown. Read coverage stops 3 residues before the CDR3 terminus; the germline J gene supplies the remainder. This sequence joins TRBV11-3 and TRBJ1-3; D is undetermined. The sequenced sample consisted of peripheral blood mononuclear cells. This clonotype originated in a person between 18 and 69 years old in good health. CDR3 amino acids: CASSLMWQTGNTIYF. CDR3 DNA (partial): TGTGCCAGCAGCTTAATGTGGCAGACTGGAAACACC.